The rows below give T cell receptor beta chains drawn from one sample of a study of T cell responses to AZD1222 COVID-19 vaccine. Produced via immunoSEQ multiplex PCR; TCRdb's table is partial and in-frame only. The sample has 150,000 to 200,000 clones, more than 85% seen once. The sample consisted of peripheral blood, taken on day 0 of AZD1222 vaccination. The receptors stem from an adult in good health. The CDR3 runs from the conserved cysteine through the conserved F or W. The D gene is left open where the match is weak. Where a row states a size, it is once, few, many or the class of an expanded clone; other rows omit it.

V	J	D	size	DNA	CDR3
TRBV2	TRBJ1-2	TRBD1	.	TGTGCCAGCAGTGTACAGGGGGCCTATGGCTACACCTTC	CASSVQGAYGYTF
TRBV4-1	TRBJ2-1	.	many	TGCGCCAGCAGCCAAGACGGTAGTCCGTGGGGTAATGAGCAGTTCTTC	CASSQDGSPWGNEQFF
TRBV19	TRBJ2-7	.	.	TGTGCCAGTAGTACTTATTTGACAGTGCCTGGCGAGCAGTACTTC	CASSTYLTVPGEQYF
TRBV10-1	TRBJ2-3	.	few	TGCGCCAGCATAGGAACAGGGCGGCCAGATACGCAGTATTTT	CASIGTGRPDTQYF
TRBV3-1/TRBV3-2	TRBJ2-1	TRBD1	.	TGTGCCAGCAGCGACGACAGGGAATGGGTATACAATGAGCAGTTCTTC	CASSDDREWVYNEQFF
TRBV14	TRBJ1-2	.	.	TGTGCCAGCAGCCATACGCGGGGGTATGGCTACACCTTC	CASSHTRGYGYTF
TRBV5-5	TRBJ1-2	.	.	TGTGCCAGCAGCTTGTCGCAGGGCAGTGGCTACACCTTC	CASSLSQGSGYTF
TRBV24-1	TRBJ2-1	TRBD1	once	TGTGCCACCAGTGCTAGAGGACAGGGCTACAATGAGCAGTTCTTC	CATSARGQGYNEQFF
TRBV5-1	TRBJ2-5	.	.	TGCGCCAGCAGCTTGATGGGCTCGGGAGAGACCCAGTACTTC	CASSLMGSGETQYF
TRBV13	TRBJ2-1	.	.	TGTGCCAGCACCACGAGCTCCTACAATGAGCAGTTCTTC	CASTTSSYNEQFF
TRBV19	TRBJ1-2	.	.	TGTGCCAGTAGTAGGCCAACGAGGGACTATGGCTACACCTTC	CASSRPTRDYGYTF
TRBV3-1/TRBV3-2	TRBJ1-2	.	.	TGTGCCAGCAGCCAAGTGGGAAGGGGGGATGGCTACACCTTC	CASSQVGRGDGYTF
TRBV9	TRBJ2-1	.	.	TGTGCCAGCAGCGTAGTTGGGGGGACCATCTACAATGAGCAGTTCTTC	CASSVVGGTIYNEQFF
TRBV11-1	TRBJ1-5	.	.	TGTGCCAGCAGCTTAAATCGGAACGACAATCAGCCCCAGCATTTT	CASSLNRNDNQPQHF
TRBV6-1	TRBJ1-4	.	.	TGTGCCAGCAGTGAATTCGCGGGGGTGTACCGTCCAACTAATGAAAAACTGTTTTTT	CASSEFAGVYRPTNEKLFF
TRBV7-9	TRBJ1-2	.	few	TGTGCCAGCAGCTCGACCCGGGTAGTTTTAGGCTACACCTTC	CASSSTRVVLGYTF
TRBV3-1/TRBV3-2	TRBJ1-2	.	.	TGTGCCAGCAGCCCCTCAGGATCCGACCGCTACACCTTC	CASSPSGSDRYTF
TRBV5-4	TRBJ2-6	.	.	TGTGCCAGCAGCTCCCTAACTAGTCCCTCTGGGGCCAACGTCCTGACTTTC	CASSSLTSPSGANVLTF
TRBV27	TRBJ2-7	.	.	TGTGCCAGCAGTCTGGACCTCACCTACGAGCAGTACTTC	CASSLDLTYEQYF
TRBV4-1	TRBJ2-7	.	.	TGCGCCAGCAGCCAAAATGCGCTATTGGGGTTCTACGAGCAGTACTTC	CASSQNALLGFYEQYF
TRBV5-1	TRBJ2-7	.	.	TGCGCCAGCAGCTTGTCAGGAGGTTTCTACGAGCAGTACTTC	CASSLSGGFYEQYF
TRBV6-6	TRBJ1-2	TRBD1	.	TGTGCCAGCAGTCAAGGACAGGGGGACTATGGCTACACCTTC	CASSQGQGDYGYTF
TRBV6-5	TRBJ1-6	TRBD1	.	TGTGCCAGCGAACTACAGGGGGGGGATTCACCCCTCCACTTT	CASELQGGDSPLHF
TRBV19	TRBJ1-3	.	.	TGTGCCAGTAGTCGTAGAAGCTCTGGAAACACCATATATTTT	CASSRRSSGNTIYF
TRBV7-9	TRBJ1-2	.	.	TGTGCCAGCAGCGCCGACATAGATGGCTACACCTTC	CASSADIDGYTF
TRBV2	TRBJ1-5	.	.	TGTGCCAGCAGTGAACGAACAGGATATCAGCCCCAGCATTTT	CASSERTGYQPQHF
TRBV2	TRBJ2-5	.	.	TGTGCCAGCAGTGAACAGGGAAGAGGGCAAGAGACCCAGTACTTC	CASSEQGRGQETQYF
TRBV2	TRBJ2-7	TRBD2	.	TGTGCCAGCACCGAAAAGGAGGGGCTAGCGGGAATCTACGAGCAGTACTTC	CASTEKEGLAGIYEQYF
TRBV9	TRBJ2-2	.	.	TGTGCCAGCGGCCCGGGACTTTACACCGGGGAGCTGTTTTTT	CASGPGLYTGELFF
TRBV14	TRBJ2-5	TRBD2	.	TGTGCCAGCAGCCTGCAGGGAGGGGAGACCCAGTACTTC	CASSLQGGETQYF
TRBV15	TRBJ2-7	TRBD2	.	TGTGCCACCAGCCAGATGGGGGAGGGCTTCTATGAGCAGTACTTC	CATSQMGEGFYEQYF
TRBV11-2	TRBJ2-3	.	.	TGTGCCAGCAGCTTAATTAGCGGAGATACGCAGTATTTT	CASSLISGDTQYF
TRBV3-1/TRBV3-2	TRBJ2-1	.	.	TGTGCCAGCAGCCAAGGCCTAACTAGTGCCCCCTTCAATGAGCAGTTCTTC	CASSQGLTSAPFNEQFF
TRBV5-1	TRBJ2-5	.	.	TGCGCCAGCAGCTTGTCCGGGCAAGAGACCCAGTACTTC	CASSLSGQETQYF
TRBV19	TRBJ1-6	.	.	TGTGCCAGTAGTATCCCCACCCTTGGCAATTCACCCCTCCACTTT	CASSIPTLGNSPLHF
TRBV18	TRBJ2-5	.	.	TGTGCCAGCTCACTAAGGGAGACCCAGTACTTC	CASSLRETQYF
TRBV14	TRBJ2-7	.	.	TGTGCCAGCAGCCAAGCCCCCGCGGAGCAGTACTTC	CASSQAPAEQYF
TRBV11-2	TRBJ1-5	.	.	TGTGCCAGCAGCTTAACTTTCAATCAGCCCCAGCATTTT	CASSLTFNQPQHF
TRBV18	TRBJ2-6	.	.	TGTGCCAGCTCACCCGACTCTGGGGCCAACGTCCTGACTTTC	CASSPDSGANVLTF
TRBV12-5	TRBJ2-3	TRBD1	once	TGTGCTAGTGGTTTGGTACTAGGGGGCAGGGGGACAGATACGCAGTATTTT	CASGLVLGGRGTDTQYF
TRBV6-5	TRBJ1-1	.	.	TGTGCCAGCAGTTACTCCGCGGGGGCGGCCACTGAAGCTTTCTTT	CASSYSAGAATEAFF
TRBV30	TRBJ2-1	.	.	TGTGCCTGGACTGGGCAGTTCACCTACAATGAGCAGTTCTTC	CAWTGQFTYNEQFF
TRBV11-2	TRBJ2-3	.	.	TGTGCCAGCAGCCCGTCGGCAAGAGATACGCAGTATTTT	CASSPSARDTQYF
TRBV10-2	TRBJ2-3	.	.	TGCGCCAGCAGTGAGGGGAGCCTAAGCACAGATACGCAGTATTTT	CASSEGSLSTDTQYF
TRBV7-8	TRBJ2-2	.	.	TGTGCCAGCAGCCCAGACAGCGGGGAGCTGTTTTTT	CASSPDSGELFF
TRBV30	TRBJ2-7	.	.	TGTGCCTGGAGTTGGGGGGTCTACGAGCAGTACTTC	CAWSWGVYEQYF
TRBV18	TRBJ2-1	TRBD2	.	TGTGCCAGCTCAATAGCGGGAGTGGAAAATGAGCAGTTCTTC	CASSIAGVENEQFF
TRBV4-1	TRBJ2-3	TRBD2	.	TGCGCCAGCAGCTCCTCCGTACTAGCGGGGGAGGATACGCAGTATTTT	CASSSSVLAGEDTQYF
TRBV7-9	TRBJ1-2	.	.	TGTGCCAGCAGCTTATCGGGACCGATATCTGGCTACACCTTC	CASSLSGPISGYTF
TRBV19	TRBJ1-5	.	.	TGTGCCAGTAGTATGGGGGGTTCGAGCAATCAGCCCCAGCATTTT	CASSMGGSSNQPQHF
TRBV9	TRBJ2-5	.	.	TGTGCCAGCAGCGTAGGGGGACCCCAAGAGACCCAGTACTTC	CASSVGGPQETQYF
TRBV6-5	TRBJ1-3	.	once	TGTGCCAGCAGCTTCAGTGTTAGCTCTGGAAACACCATATATTTT	CASSFSVSSGNTIYF
TRBV7-2	TRBJ1-1	.	.	TGTGCCAGCAGCTTAAGAGCGGCCACTGAAGCTTTCTTT	CASSLRAATEAFF
TRBV6-5	TRBJ2-7	TRBD1	.	TGTGCCAGCAGGCGGACAGGATCCTACGAGCAGTACTTC	CASRRTGSYEQYF
TRBV5-1	TRBJ1-1	.	.	TGCGCCAGCAGCGTCGGACATATGAACACTGAAGCTTTCTTT	CASSVGHMNTEAFF